Presented here are 6 T cell receptor beta chains from one specimen sequenced in a study of OX40 agonist ivuxolimab in advanced cancers. TCRdb's copy holds only in-frame clones and misses some; the assay was immunoSEQ multiplex PCR. The sample lists tens of thousands of clones; roughly 88% were seen once. The sequences come from CD4+ or CD8+ T cells sorted from blood, collected in a trial of the OX40 agonist ivuxolimab. These receptors came from an adult with an advanced solid tumor such as melanoma, head and neck, liver or kidney cancer.

The rearrangement joins TRBV28 to TRBJ1-1; D possibly corresponds to TRBD1 (5 bases). With 5 bases removed from V and 2 bases from J, the gap between germline ends came to 9 bases. CDR1 is MDHEN and CDR2 is SYDVKM in the germline V gene. The CDR3 sequence is 13 residues long. CDR3 loop: CASSGTVNTEAFF. The CDR3 DNA sequence: TGTGCCAGCAGTGGGACGGTTAACACTGAAGCTTTCTTT.

The count of this clone is one. This sequence joins TRBV4-3 and TRBJ2-4; D ambiguous. The CDR3 runs to 16 residues. The germline V gene encodes CDR1 LGHNA and CDR2 YSLEER. V was shortened by 0 bases and J by 7 bases, with 16 bases between the two germline ends. The CDR3 spells CASSQDRAEHINIQYF. The CDR3 DNA follows: TGCGCCAGCAGCCAAGATCGGGCGGAACATATTAACATTCAGTACTTC.

This clone has more than one count but fewer than ten. This chain uses TRBV15 with TRBJ2-5, with D possibly called TRBD1 or TRBD2 (5 bases each). The germline V gene has CDR1 LNHNV and CDR2 YYDKDF (reference sequence). V gave up 1 base and J gave up 5 bases, with 11 bases separating them. The CDR3 totals 14 residues. The CDR3 is CATSRAGLGETQYF. The CDR3 nucleotides are TGTGCCACCAGCAGAGCGGGGCTGGGCGAGACCCAGTACTTC.

The rearrangement links TRBV29-1 to TRBJ1-1; D ambiguous. The CDR3 sequence is 13 residues long. CDR1 SQVTM and CDR2 ANQGSEA come from the germline V gene. Trimming stripped 4 bases from V and 7 bases from J, with 16 bases between. The CDR3 nucleotides read TGCAGCGTTGTGAACCCCTCGGACGGTGAAGCTTTCTTT. Protein product: CSVVNPSDGEAFF.

The CDR3 sequence is CASRLVRANEQFF. CDR3 nucleotides: TGTGCCAGCAGACTGGTTAGGGCCAATGAGCAGTTCTTC. V is TRBV28 and J is TRBJ2-1; D is undetermined. V was pared by 6 bases and J by 6 bases, with 12 bases between. The CDR3 spans 13 residues. Germline lookup yields CDR1 MDHEN and CDR2 SYDVKM.

This chain uses TRBV7-3 with TRBJ2-3; 12 bases match TRBD2. This CDR3 has 15 residues. Losses at the gene ends were 6 bases for V and 6 bases for J; bases not matched to a gene: 7. The V gene's germline CDR1 is SGHTA and CDR2 FQGTGA. CDR3 amino acids: CASRRTSGDRDTQYF. CDR3 DNA sequence: TGTGCCAGCAGGAGGACTAGCGGGGACCGGGATACGCAGTATTTT.